This T cell receptor beta chain was sequenced in a study of response to subunit inactivated influenza vaccine. Points from the study as a whole: Every seasonal influenza vaccination brings in few new T cells, the authors suggested.

The table lists this clonotype with many counts. Its antigen is undetermined. MiXCR, run by TCRdb on the RT-PCR reads, gives a single entry per CDR3 protein. The table records hundreds of thousands of distinct CDR3 sequences, 12% to 15% of them present only once. There are 14 residues in the CDR3. Trimming took off 5 bases at V and 4 bases at J, with 13 bases between the two ends. CDR1 and CDR2 from the germline V gene are SGDLS and YYNGEE. Specimen: PBMCs from blood, collected 14 to 15 days before vaccination. This receptor was identified in a man aged 50 to 59 who received an inactivated influenza vaccine. V usage is TRBV9 and J usage is TRBJ2-1; no firm D call. The CDR3 nucleotides read TGTGCCAGCAGTCCCTCGGCCCTATACAATGAGCAGTTCTTC. This gives the protein CASSPSALYNEQFF.